The T cell receptor (beta chain) described here comes from a study of response to subunit inactivated influenza vaccine. J lost 4 bases, V lost 6 bases, and 5 bases had no gene match. Germline V CDR1 and CDR2: SGHNT, YYREEE (reference sequence). This CDR3 contains 14 residues. TCRdb re-derived calls from the RT-PCR reads in MiXCR, one entry per CDR3 protein. The profile shows hundreds of thousands of distinct CDR3 sequences, about 15% of them singletons. Study-wide results and caveats: With each seasonal influenza vaccination, the authors suggested, few new T cells are recruited.

About this clonotype: What it binds is unknown.

The chain uses TRBV5-4 and TRBJ2-5, with TRBD1 identical over 11 bases. The source of this sequence is a man over 45 who received an inactivated influenza vaccine. The sequencing here drew on PBMCs from blood, taken roughly 2 weeks before vaccination. CDR3 nucleotides: TGTGCCAGCAACACGGACAGGGGGCGAGAGACCCAGTACTTC. This sequence encodes CASNTDRGRETQYF.